This section outlines one TCR beta chain sequence together with its context. This clonotype occurred many times. Its antigen is unknown. No base quality information exists; no much larger clone differs at one position. Interpreted using the paper, the time point label stands for: newly diagnosed GD, antithyroid drugs for less than 3 months. RNA was extracted from PBMCs in TRIzol for both TCR sequencing and RNA sequencing. The diagnosis of Graves' disease was made according to American Thyroid Association guidelines. Patients were recruited from an endocrinology department in Xi'an, China. From each patient, nine milliliters of peripheral blood was collected into an EDTA anticoagulant tube. PBMCs were isolated by Ficoll Paque Plus density gradient separation without further T cell sorting. An Agilent 2100 Bioanalyzer and agarose gel were used to check RNA quality, and a NanoDrop 2000 was used to measure RNA concentration.

The method was multiplex PCR. TCRdb records Illumina HiSeq 4000 as the sequencer. iRepertoire HTBI primers and Arm-PCR amplification of CDR3 regions were used to construct TCR beta libraries. PCR products were gel purified before sequencing. Under the source paper's analysis protocol: Gene usage analysis of CDR3 amino acid clonotypes used the 62 TRBV and 12 to 15 TRBJ segments found across samples. Filtered high-quality paired reads were merged into contigs using COPE and FqMerger. BLAST was used to align contigs to IMGT TRBV, TRBD and TRBJ reference genes, and CDR3 was defined according to IMGT. Any clonotype with a frequency above 0.1% was counted as a highly expanded clone. Shannon entropy was used to measure repertoire diversity, and the Gini coefficient was used to measure V-J evenness. Public clonotypes were defined as clonotypes shared by more than one individual. The public reads were quality trimmed at Q25 with fastp and then assembled into clones with MiXCR by TCRdb, keeping productive beta chains. One record per CDR3 amino acid sequence lists the most common genes and DNA. TCRdb, rather than the study authors, made the V and J calls. Recorded for this sample are 350,000 to 450,000 distinct CDR3 sequences; 14% to 15% of them occurred a single time. The top ten clones comprise over 7% of the sample.

This sample was included in a study of regulatory T cells in long-lasting Graves disease (dated by TCRdb to the early 2020s). Turning to the overall study: Antithyroid drugs had been taken for less than 3 months by newly diagnosed Graves' disease patients. A total of roughly 35 samples underwent TCR sequencing: some 13 from persistent and approximately 20 from newly diagnosed Graves' disease patients. The study was registered as a clinical trial and conducted in China. This study used TCR sequencing and RNA sequencing of peripheral blood to compare persistent Graves' disease patients against newly diagnosed Graves' disease patients.

From cysteine to phenylalanine, the CDR3 is 13 amino acids long. CDR3 DNA is the only sequence kept; it has 39 bases, read in frame from the first base. Per the germline V gene, SGHVS is the CDR1 and FNYEAQ is the CDR2. From V the trimming removes 2 bases and from J it removes 8 bases, while the gene matches leave 5 bases of the junction unaccounted for. Results and caveats for the whole study, not just this receptor: Only the TCR beta chain was sequenced and analyzed. Peripheral blood alone was examined, since thyroid tissue, which constituted the primary lesion, could not be accessed. The authors noted that the small sample size was a limitation that may lower accuracy. Persistent disease showed preferential use of TRBV28, TRBJ1-2 and TRBJ2-5, whereas newly diagnosed disease favored TRBV20-1 and TRBJ2-1. More public clonotypes were shared among persistent patients (roughly 2,700) than among newly diagnosed patients (over 900). Compared with newly diagnosed patients, patients with persistent Graves' disease had lower TCR Shannon entropy and fewer highly expanded clones, which suggests clonal expansion.

This sample was also put to use in a study of T cells in Graves' hyperthyroidism and ophthalmopathy. As noted in the second study: Graves' hyperthyroidism was defined as stable when no progression to ophthalmopathy occurred over 18 months of follow-up. The hyperthyroidism patients were between 18 and 65 years old and newly diagnosed, with a disease duration of less than 2 months. The study excluded patients with uncontrolled infections, other autoimmune diseases, pregnancy or lactation. Clinical symptoms, serum thyroxine and TRAb, thyroid ultrasound, and orbital computed tomography formed the basis for the diagnoses. The TCR CDR3 was subjected to a first round of RT-PCR using the HTBI primer set and the Qiagen OneStep RT-PCR kit. Most expanded thyroid clonotypes (frequency above 0.001) were also found in blood, which suggests that blood repertoires may mirror thyroid immune responses. A model built on a 13 V-J signature distinguished ophthalmopathy from stable hyperthyroidism, reaching about 89% sensitivity and 81.08% specificity in cross-validation and 80%/75% in testing. During validation, the model predicted progression to ophthalmopathy a median of roughly 7.1 months ahead of onset, with almost 71% sensitivity and around 72% specificity. To identify TCR V-J signatures that set the groups apart, the researchers used a discovery cohort of 100 patients, made up of under 45 with Graves' ophthalmopathy and 57 with stable Graves' hyperthyroidism. Prospective prediction of ophthalmopathy was tested in an independent validation cohort consisting of 18 hyperthyroidism patients and more than 15 patients who later progressed to ophthalmopathy. The 100 or so discovery patients were divided at random into training and test sets in a 7:3 ratio. In addition, the study compared T-cell repertoires in thyroid tissue and in blood from roughly 6 Graves' hyperthyroidism patients. After blood sampling, hyperthyroidism patients were treated with methimazole at a starting dose of 30 mg daily, and ophthalmopathy patients were treated with high-dose intravenous methylprednisolone. The libraries were constructed in a second round of multiplex PCR and then size-selected and purified. Paired-end sequencing of the libraries was performed with 100 bp reads on an Illumina HiSeq2000. SOAPnuke was used to process the raw data, with reads discarded if the reads contained adapters or uncalled bases, had a mean Phred below 15, or lacked an exact constant-primer or identifier match. High-quality paired reads were merged using COPE v1.2.5, and each unique nucleotide sequence was defined as a clonotype. Clonotypes were aligned to IMGT TRBV, TRBD and TRBJ reference segments using MiTCR v1.1. The analysis included only V-J combinations with a frequency above 0.0001, which together covered more than 99% of the repertoires. The TCS score was defined as the ratio of F50 (clonal expansion) to E x V (chaos), calculated using BLOSUM62-based TCRdist between CDR3 peptides within each V-J. Welch's t-statistics and random forest reduced some 510 V-J features to 13, which were used in a naive Bayes classifier (R e1071). No statistical method was used to fix the sample size in advance, and group allocation was not hidden from the investigators. The paper describes TCR Vbeta CDR3 sequencing of 140 or so peripheral blood samples, made up of roughly 40 ophthalmopathy patients, 70 to 75 hyperthyroidism patients and around 17 progressor patients.

The chain was built from TRBV7-6 and TRBJ1-1, and 7 bases in between align with TRBD1. The clonotype comes from a middle-aged woman with Graves disease. Donor details come from another sample of the same person, matched by shared clones. Sequenced here: peripheral blood mononuclear cells (PBMCs), sampled at new diagnosis, from a patient treated with antithyroid drugs. The CDR3 protein sequence reads: CASSLLGGVEAFF. The bases read TGTGCCAGCAGCTTATTAGGGGGCGTCGAAGCTTTCTTT.